This T cell receptor beta chain was captured by sequencing in a study of shared clonotypes between healthy human individuals. Study at large: Per donor, three plates held CD4 naive cells, three held CD4 memory, two held CD8 naive and one held CD8 memory. General observations from the study: A generally larger estimated richness was seen in naive subsets than in memory subsets.

V shed 2 bases and J 0 bases; nucleotides not matched to a gene: 27. CDR3 length: 23 residues. TCRdb keeps only in-frame clones here, not all; method: immunoSEQ multiplex PCR. The sample includes 950,000 to 1,300,000 clones, around four fifths of them seen just once. Comment on this clone: Antigen specificity is unknown.

The specimen sequenced was memory CD4+ T cells sorted from blood. Specified subset: CD45RA-negative fraction. The origin of this receptor is a man aged 18 to 35 in good health. The rearrangement links TRBV5-3 to TRBJ1-1; 8 bases agree with TRBD1. TRBV5-3 is an open reading frame, and its role is uncertain. The DNA of the CDR3 is TGTGCCAGAAGCTTCGACGGTATGAACGAAATTCGGGACAGGTTCTTAATGAACACTGAAGCTTTCTTT. Its translation is CARSFDGMNEIRDRFLMNTEAFF.